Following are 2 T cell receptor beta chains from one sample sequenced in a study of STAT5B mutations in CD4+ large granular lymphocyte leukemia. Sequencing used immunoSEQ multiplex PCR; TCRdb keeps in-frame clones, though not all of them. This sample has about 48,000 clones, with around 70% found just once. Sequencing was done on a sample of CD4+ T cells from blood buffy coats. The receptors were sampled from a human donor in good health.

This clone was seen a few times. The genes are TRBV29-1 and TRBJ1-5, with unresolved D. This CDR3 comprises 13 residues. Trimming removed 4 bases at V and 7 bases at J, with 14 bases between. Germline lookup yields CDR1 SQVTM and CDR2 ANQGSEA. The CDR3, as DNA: TGCAGCGTTGTTAAGGGCCTCGGGCAGCCCCAGCATTTT. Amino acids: CSVVKGLGQPQHF.

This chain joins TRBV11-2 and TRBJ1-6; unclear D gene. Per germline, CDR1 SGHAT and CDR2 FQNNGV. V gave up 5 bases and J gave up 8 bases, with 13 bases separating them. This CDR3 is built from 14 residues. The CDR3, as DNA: TGTGCCAGCAGCCCCCAGGTGGGCGATTCACCCCTCCACTTT. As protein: CASSPQVGDSPLHF.